Following are 23 T cell receptor beta chains from one sample sequenced in a study of T cell changes during pregnancy in multiple sclerosis (dated by TCRdb to about 2019). Library creation used the immunoSEQ multiplex PCR assay. The table comes from immuneACCESS by way of TCRdb, which keeps in-frame sequences with V and J called. Part of the clones is missing from these tables; in studies checked, under half for an unresolved V gene and the rest for unknown reasons. This sample has 60,000 to 65,000 clones in its table, and about 92% of those were observed once. The ten biggest clones cover more than 2% of the sample. The sample here was peripheral blood, taken in the second trimester of pregnancy. These receptor sequences come from a female donor in good health, enrolled as a control in a pregnancy study.

The chain is built from TRBV9 and TRBJ1-2; D may be TRBD1 (5 bases). The V end was cut by 0 bases, the J end by 7 bases, with 10 bases between. This CDR3 region has 13 residues. The germline V gene has CDR1 SGDLS and CDR2 YYNGEE. The CDR3 loop is CASSVAGFGGYTF. The CDR3, as DNA: TGTGCCAGCAGCGTAGCAGGGTTTGGTGGCTACACCTTC.

The chain uses TRBV7-9 and TRBJ2-7, with D possibly matching TRBD1 (6 bases). The CDR3 is made up of 16 amino acids. The germline CDR1 and CDR2 sequences are SEHNR and FQNEAQ (reference sequence). The V gene lost 5 bases and the J gene lost 1 base, with 18 bases spanning the gap. The CDR3: CASSPKTGTQSYEQYF. The CDR3 region has the DNA TGTGCCAGCAGCCCTAAAACAGGGACACAATCCTACGAGCAGTACTTC.

This clone was detected only once. This chain connects TRBV4-1 to TRBJ1-5; D not certain. The CDR3 sequence is 15 residues long. Between the trimmed V and J ends, which lost 1 base and 0 bases, there was a span of 7 bases. Germline assignment: CDR1 MGHRA and CDR2 YSYEKL. This CDR3 reads CASSQGVNSNQPQHF. The CDR3 DNA follows: TGCGCCAGCAGCCAAGGAGTAAATAGCAATCAGCCCCAGCATTTT.

The chain is built from TRBV18 and TRBJ2-7, with 9 bases lining up with TRBD1. V dropped 2 bases and J dropped 11; count of bases not matched to a gene: 4. CDR3 size: 12 residues. The V gene's germline CDR1 is KGHSH and CDR2 LQKENI. The CDR3 reads CASSPKTGGKYF. CDR3 bases: TGTGCCAGCTCACCAAAGACAGGGGGTAAGTACTTC.

This clone was recorded only once. Here the CDR3 reads CASSSQGTGANVLTF. The CDR3 region has the DNA TGTGCCAGCAGTTCACAGGGAACTGGGGCCAACGTCCTGACTTTC. The chain carries TRBV28 and TRBJ2-6; possibly TRBD1 for D (6 bases). CDR3 length: 15 amino acids. Trimming cost V 4 bases and J 2 bases, with 9 bases left between them. Germline V lookup: CDR1 MDHEN, CDR2 SYDVKM.

The chain links TRBV5-4 to TRBJ1-4; tentatively, D is TRBD1 (5 bases). V dropped 1 base and J dropped 4 bases, with 8 bases sitting between them. The CDR3 spans 14 residues. CDR1 and CDR2 (germline): SGHNT, YYREEE (reference sequence). Here the CDR3 reads CASSLFGGNEKLFF. The CDR3 DNA reads as TGTGCCAGCAGCTTGTTCGGGGGTAATGAAAAACTGTTTTTT.

The chain carries TRBV5-6 and TRBJ2-7; 10 bases are shared with TRBD1. Germline values: CDR1 SGHDT, CDR2 YYEEEE. V dropped 1 base and J dropped 2; count of bases not matched to a gene: 6. CDR3 length equals 16 residues. In DNA, the CDR3 is TGTGCCAGCAGCTTGACTTTAGGACAGGGGGCCTACGAGCAGTACTTC. It is translated as CASSLTLGQGAYEQYF.

The chain employs TRBV5-1 and TRBJ2-5; TRBD1 aligns across 8 bases. This CDR3 comprises 15 residues. The germline CDR1 and CDR2 sequences are SGHRS and YFSETQ. J lost 2 bases, V lost 0 bases, and 3 bases had no gene match. Here the CDR3 reads CASSLVGDRQETQYF. CDR3 in DNA: TGCGCCAGCAGCTTGGTGGGGGACAGGCAAGAGACCCAGTACTTC.

The gene calls are TRBV10-3 and TRBJ2-6, with D possibly TRBD2 on 5 matching bases. V lost 2 bases and J 2 bases, leaving 7 bases between the germline ends. There are 15 residues in the CDR3. Germline V gene data show CDR1 as ENHRY and CDR2 as SYGVKD. CDR3 sequence reads: CAISEAGAGANVLTF. CDR3 sequence (DNA): TGTGCCATCAGTGAGGCCGGGGCTGGGGCCAACGTCCTGACTTTC.

This chain links TRBV5-1 with TRBJ1-4, with 7 nucleotides matching TRBD1. The CDR3 length is 15 residues. Germline V gene lookup returns CDR1 SGHRS and CDR2 YFSETQ. V lost 3 bases, J lost 5 bases, and 7 bases stayed unmatched. The CDR3 region is CASSSYQGVNEKLFF. CDR3 nucleotides: TGCGCCAGCAGCTCTTATCAGGGGGTGAATGAAAAACTGTTTTTT.

In nucleotides, the CDR3 is TGTGCCAGCAGCGCCCTAATCAGGGGGCGGTTTGGAGAGACCCAGTACTTC. Protein product: CASSALIRGRFGETQYF. The chain recombines TRBV7-8 with TRBJ2-5; 8 nucleotides match TRBD1. CDR1 and CDR2 from the germline V gene are SGHVS and FQNEAQ. Unmatched junction bases numbered 15, after V lost 5 bases and J lost 4 bases. The CDR3 length is 17 residues.

The chain employs TRBV5-1 and TRBJ2-2, with D maybe TRBD1 (5 bases). The V end was cut by 0 bases, the J end by 4 bases, with 22 bases between. From germline, CDR1 is SGHRS and CDR2 YFSETQ. The CDR3 runs to 19 residues. The CDR3 here is CASSLAMTVGAPGTGELFF. As DNA, the CDR3 is TGCGCCAGCAGCTTGGCCATGACTGTAGGGGCTCCGGGCACCGGGGAGCTGTTTTTT.

The chain is built from TRBV9 and TRBJ1-1; D is unclear. Trimming shortened V by 3 bases and J by 4 bases, and 10 bases separated the two germline ends. Germline loops: CDR1 SGDLS, CDR2 YYNGEE. The CDR3 runs to 13 residues. The CDR3 bases are TGTGCCAGCAGCGAAGGAGGTGGCACTGAAGCTTTCTTT. It specifies CASSEGGGTEAFF.

The chain has TRBV2 and TRBJ1-1; no definite D call. Germline CDR1 is SNHLY and CDR2 is FYNNEI. CDR3 length equals 12 residues. Trimming left V 8 bases short and J 5 bases short, with 12 bases between. For the CDR3, the DNA is TGTGCCAGCCTGAGTTCCGGGACTGAAGCTTTCTTT. This codes for CASLSSGTEAFF.

This clone was recorded only once. V and J are TRBV15 and TRBJ1-5, with D tentatively TRBD1 (5 bases). The V gene lost 1 base and the J gene lost 3 bases, with 13 bases spanning the gap. The CDR3 has 16 amino acids. CDR1 LNHNV and CDR2 YYDKDF come from the germline V gene (reference sequence). CDR3 in DNA: TGTGCCACCAGCAGAGGCGGGGCGCGGATCAATCAGCCCCAGCATTTT. This translates into CATSRGGARINQPQHF.

The rearrangement uses TRBV11-2 and TRBJ1-6, with 7 bases aligning to TRBD1. The V gene end was trimmed by 1 base and the J gene end by 10 bases; junction bases not matched to a gene: 4. This CDR3 comprises 14 residues. Germline CDR1 and CDR2: SGHAT and FQNNGV. CDR3 amino acids: CASSLVGGGSPLHF. CDR3 sequence (DNA): TGTGCCAGCAGCTTAGTAGGGGGCGGATCACCCCTCCACTTT. The full variable domain, completed using reference TRBV11-2 and TRBJ1-6, is EAGVAQSPRYKIIEKRQSVAFWCNPISGHATLYWYQQILGQGPKLLIQFQNNGVVDDSQLPKDRFSAERLKGVDSTLKIQPAKLEDSAVYLCASSLVGGGSPLHFGNGTRLTVT.

The genes are TRBV11-2 and TRBJ2-3; D may be TRBD2 (6 bases). Germline V gives CDR1 SGHAT, CDR2 FQNNGV. The CDR3 has 13 residues. V lost 6 bases, J lost 8 bases, and 15 bases lay in between. The CDR3 sequence: CASRQGLRGTQYF. CDR3 coding DNA: TGTGCCAGCAGACAAGGACTGCGGGGTACGCAGTATTTT. The complete variable domain, with remaining parts taken from reference TRBV11-2 and TRBJ2-3, reads EAGVAQSPRYKIIEKRQSVAFWCNPISGHATLYWYQQILGQGPKLLIQFQNNGVVDDSQLPKDRFSAERLKGVDSTLKIQPAKLEDSAVYLCASRQGLRGTQYFGPGTRLTVL.

This chain connects TRBV11-3 to TRBJ2-7, with 7 bases that match TRBD2. V dropped 5 bases and J dropped 6; count of bases not matched to a gene: 10. The CDR3 sequence is 14 residues long. The germline gives CDR1 SGHNT, CDR2 YENEEA. CDR3 sequence (DNA): TGTGCCAGCAGCCCACGACCGGGGGGTGGCGAGCAGTACTTC. Its protein product is CASSPRPGGGEQYF.

This chain joins TRBV9 and TRBJ2-1, with 9 bases aligning to TRBD2. Germline V gene data show CDR1 as SGDLS and CDR2 as YYNGEE. This CDR3 spans 16 amino acids. The V gene end was trimmed by 3 bases and the J gene end by 4 bases; junction bases not matched to a gene: 8. The CDR3 DNA sequence: TGTGCCAGCAGCGGCGTGGTAGCGGGGGCGTACAATGAGCAGTTCTTC. This translates into CASSGVVAGAYNEQFF.

This rearrangement joins TRBV18 to TRBJ2-2; tentatively, D is TRBD1 (6 bases). In germline, CDR1 is KGHSH, CDR2 LQKENI. V lost 0 bases and J 0 bases, leaving 11 bases between the germline ends. The CDR3 sequence is 17 residues long. In DNA form, the CDR3 reads TGTGCCAGCTCACCACCGGGGGCCAGGGCGAACACCGGGGAGCTGTTTTTT. Amino acid sequence: CASSPPGARANTGELFF.

The chain has TRBV5-6 and TRBJ1-1; 8 bases are shared with TRBD1. V shed 2 bases, J shed 3 bases, and the junction held 3 bases outside the gene matches. The germline CDR1 and CDR2 sequences are SGHDT and YYEEEE. The CDR3 length is 14 residues. The DNA of the CDR3 is TGTGCCAGCAGCTTCAGGGGGCGAGACACTGAAGCTTTCTTT. It yields the protein CASSFRGRDTEAFF.

The sample holds one count of this clone. The chain is built from TRBV5-1 and TRBJ1-2; 10 positions agree with TRBD1. Germline CDR1 reads SGHRS; CDR2 reads YFSETQ. The V segment lost 4 bases and the J segment 7 bases; nucleotides outside the gene matches: 7. The CDR3 extends over 14 amino acids. The CDR3 loop is CASSRSGTGAGYTF. Written as DNA, the CDR3 is TGCGCCAGCAGCCGATCTGGGACAGGGGCTGGCTACACCTTC.

V usage is TRBV29-1 and J usage is TRBJ1-2; perhaps TRBD1 as D (6 bases). Germline V gene lookup returns CDR1 SQVTM and CDR2 ANQGSEA. The CDR3 is 16 residues long. The ends were cut back, 1 base at V and 0 bases at J, with 15 bases in the middle. Written as DNA, the CDR3 is TGCAGCGTTGAAGGGTACAGGGATTCTGCTAACTATGGCTACACCTTC. Amino acids: CSVEGYRDSANYGYTF.